This T cell receptor (beta chain) appears in the sequencing data of a study of T cells in Graves' hyperthyroidism and ophthalmopathy. As for the study in general: Any treatment followed the collection of peripheral blood at initial diagnosis. Broader study findings: Expanded thyroid clonotypes (above 0.001) were mostly also found in blood.

CDR1 and CDR2 from the germline V gene are SGHRS and YFSETQ. The CDR3 has 16 residues. Germline trimming cut 4 bases from V and 2 bases from J; bases unmatched to any gene: 6. Diagnostic assessment was based on clinical symptoms, serum thyroxine and TRAb, thyroid ultrasound and orbital computed tomography. PBMCs were sourced from approximately 9.3 ml fresh peripheral blood. This clonotype was recorded at least ten times. Antigen specificity is unknown. RNA transcripts served as the template for amplifying TCR beta CDR3 regions. First-round RT-PCR of the TCR CDR3 relied on the HTBI primer set. TCRdb itself ran the multiplex PCR reads through MiXCR, one entry per CDR3 protein. The sample consists of about 600,000 distinct CDR3 sequences, approximately 15% of them appearing once.

The sequencing input was blood. The chain is built from TRBV5-1 and TRBJ2-3, with TRBD2 matching over 11 bases. This receptor was obtained from a woman aged 18 to 35 with Graves' ophthalmopathy. In nucleotides, the CDR3 is TGCGCCAGCAGCCCCCGACTAGCGGGATTCACAGATACGCAGTATTTT. This codes for CASSPRLAGFTDTQYF.